This TCR beta chain was found in a study of cytomegalovirus exposure and HLA in healthy donors. General study points: In vitro experiments confirmed that three CMV-associated chains were specific for CMV antigens.

This clone showed up just a few times. Its antigen is currently unknown. In the same sample, other DNA sequences code for this CDR3. Germline V gene sequence: CDR1 MDHEN, CDR2 SYDVKM. Trimming stripped 3 bases from V and 2 bases from J, with 4 bases between. This CDR3 is 12 amino acids long. The PCR contained 60 Vbeta and 13 Jbeta primers. Using immunoSEQ multiplex PCR, the repertoire was profiled, and TCRdb retains in-frame clones only, with some absent. The repertoire includes 150,000 to 200,000 clones, 75% to 85% of them detected once, and 2% to 2.5% sits in the top ten. The receptor was derived from a woman aged 25 to 39 in good health and CMV-seropositive. This chain uses TRBV28 with TRBJ1-2; D uncertain. Specimen: PBMCs. CDR3 sequence: CASSLGNYGYTF. The CDR3, as DNA: TGTGCCAGCAGTTTGGGCAACTATGGCTACACCTTC.